These 20 T cell receptor beta chains came from one sample sequenced in a study of shared clonotypes between healthy human individuals. Libraries were prepared by immunoSEQ multiplex PCR; TCRdb keeps only in-frame clonotypes and omits some of them. The table lists some 490,000 clones, roughly 80% of them singletons, with 9.5% to 15% in the top ten. The sample comprised PBMCs. Receptor source: a middle-aged woman in good health. Some clones in this sample may be carry-over from other donors' samples.

CDR3 in DNA: TGTGCCAGCAGACCCACTAGCGGGAGAGTTCTCTACGAGCAGTACTTC. As protein: CASRPTSGRVLYEQYF. The rearrangement links TRBV27 to TRBJ2-7, with TRBD2 identical over 11 bases. From germline, CDR1 is MNHEY and CDR2 SMNVEV (reference sequence). V lost 6 bases to trimming and J lost 3 bases; unmatched junction nucleotides: 10. The CDR3 totals 16 residues.

The rearrangement uses TRBV27 and TRBJ2-3; weak D call: TRBD2 (6 bases). V shed 4 bases and J shed 2 bases, with 13 bases lying between them. The CDR3 runs to 15 residues. Germline CDR1 and CDR2: MNHEY and SMNVEV (reference sequence). CDR3: CASSSAGRPTDTQYF. CDR3 coding DNA: TGTGCCAGCAGTTCGGCGGGACGGCCCACAGATACGCAGTATTTT.

This chain links TRBV7-2 with TRBJ2-3; D possibly matches TRBD1 or TRBD2 (5 bases each). Trimming removed 4 bases from V and 0 bases from J, with 17 bases in between. The CDR3 is 17 residues long. Germline V CDR1 and CDR2: SGHTA, FQGNSA. This CDR3 is CASSSTRDLPSTDTQYF. In DNA form, the CDR3 reads TGTGCCAGCAGCTCCACCCGGGACCTCCCAAGCACAGATACGCAGTATTTT.

CDR3 nucleotide sequence: TGTGCCTGGCCGCCGCTGCCGAACTATGGCTACACCTTC. This encodes CAWPPLPNYGYTF. The chain links TRBV30 to TRBJ1-2; D gene uncertain. Trimming pared 5 bases from V and 2 bases from J, leaving 12 bases between. Per the germline V gene, CDR1 is GTSNPN and CDR2 is SVGIG (reference sequence). The CDR3 is made up of 13 amino acids.

This clone was observed many times. The chain uses TRBV28 and TRBJ1-5; TRBD1 aligns across 9 bases. Germline CDR1 and CDR2: MDHEN and SYDVKM. CDR3 length: 17 amino acids. V was clipped by 3 bases and J by 6 bases; unmatched bases: 12. The CDR3 DNA is TGTGCCAGCAGTTTCACCATCTACAGGGGGCCTACTCAGCCCCAGCATTTT. It specifies CASSFTIYRGPTQPQHF.

A remark on this clone: The sample contains more than one DNA sequence encoding this CDR3. This chain uses TRBV29-1 with TRBJ2-2; a weak D match, TRBD1 (5 bases). Germline V gene data show CDR1 as SQVTM and CDR2 as ANQGSEA. The CDR3 contains 12 residues. The V and J ends lost 6 bases and 1 base respectively, with 6 bases between them. DNA for the CDR3: TGCAGCGTAGGACAGAACACCGGGGAGCTGTTTTTT. Its protein is CSVGQNTGELFF.

For this clone: Since a far larger clone is one base different, this is likely a read error. The V call is TRBV21-1, the J call TRBJ2-2; the DNA was not compared with TRBD1, the D call given in the table. TRBV21-1 is given as a pseudogene. This CDR3 contains 16 residues. The CDR3 loop is CASSRFIQGAAGELFF. For the CDR3, the DNA is TGTGCCAGCAGCAGGTTTATACAGGGGGCGGCCGGGGAGCTGTTTTTT.

The V call is TRBV6-5, the J call TRBJ1-1; D remains unclear. Trimming took off 6 bases at V and 1 base at J, with 9 bases between the two ends. The V gene's germline CDR1 is MNHEY and CDR2 SVGAGI. This CDR3 contains 13 residues. The CDR3 nucleotides read TGTGCCAGCAGCCCCCGGGCGAACACTGAAGCTTTCTTT. Its protein product is CASSPRANTEAFF.

The chain is built from TRBV5-1 and TRBJ2-7; D gene uncertain. Germline V lookup: CDR1 SGHRS, CDR2 YFSETQ. The V gene lost 0 bases and the J gene lost 9 bases, with 13 bases spanning the gap. The CDR3 runs 13 residues. The CDR3 sequence: CASSLGAFDVQYF. As DNA, the CDR3 is TGCGCCAGCAGCTTGGGTGCCTTTGATGTGCAGTACTTC.

The gene calls are TRBV7-9 and TRBJ2-7; TRBD1 matches 9 bases. In germline, CDR1 is SEHNR, CDR2 FQNEAQ (reference sequence). This CDR3 has 15 amino acids. Trimming cost V 4 bases and J 0 bases; bases outside gene matches: 4. The CDR3 is CASSSRDRDSYEQYF. CDR3 nucleotides: TGTGCCAGCAGCTCTAGGGACAGGGACTCCTACGAGCAGTACTTC.

J is TRBJ2-5 and V is TRBV23-1; D gene ambiguous. TRBV23-1 is reported as an ORF; its role is uncertain. CDR3 length: 15 residues. V gave up 4 bases and J gave up 1 base, with 13 bases separating them. CDR3 in DNA: TGCGCCAGCAGTCGGGTAAACAGTACCCAAGAGACCCAGTACTTC. It codes for CASSRVNSTQETQYF.

The CDR3 coding sequence is TGTGCCAGCAGTTTATCGGCAGGGGGCAGTCAGCCCCAGCATTTT. Encoded protein: CASSLSAGGSQPQHF. The rearrangement uses TRBV27 and TRBJ1-5; TRBD1 aligns across 8 bases. This CDR3 spans 15 amino acids. The germline V gene has CDR1 MNHEY and CDR2 SMNVEV (reference sequence). Germline trimming cut 0 bases from V and 6 bases from J; bases unmatched to any gene: 4.

J is TRBJ2-1 and V is TRBV9; the D gene is possibly TRBD2 (6 bases). The CDR3 contains 15 residues. The germline gives CDR1 SGDLS, CDR2 YYNGEE. Trimming shortened V by 6 bases and J by 0 bases, and 13 bases separated the two germline ends. CDR3 sequence reads: CASTISGDSYNEQFF. CDR3 in DNA: TGTGCCAGCACCATTAGCGGAGACTCCTACAATGAGCAGTTCTTC.

The V gene is TRBV6-1, the J gene TRBJ1-1; D is unclear. Trimming took 10 bases from V and 0 from J, leaving 15 bases between them. The CDR3 is made up of 14 amino acids. CDR1 MNHNS and CDR2 SASEGT come from the germline V gene. For the CDR3, the DNA is TGTGCCACCCAGGTATCTGGGATGAACACTGAAGCTTTCTTT. As protein: CATQVSGMNTEAFF.

The chain links TRBV29-1 to TRBJ1-2; D is possibly TRBD1 (5 bases). V dropped 3 bases and J dropped 8 bases, with 10 bases sitting between them. The CDR3 consists of 11 residues. The germline CDR1 and CDR2 sequences are SQVTM and ANQGSEA. CDR3 nucleotide sequence: TGCAGCGTTGAGCAGGGTGAAGGCTACACCTTC. Protein: CSVEQGEGYTF.

This clone has just one count. The CDR3 sequence: CASSLGRYSNQPQHF. The CDR3 DNA is TGCGCCAGCAGCTTGGGGCGTTATAGCAATCAGCCCCAGCATTTT. The rearrangement links TRBV5-1 to TRBJ1-5; D is undetermined. Trimming took 0 bases from V and 0 from J, leaving 7 bases between them. Germline assignment: CDR1 SGHRS and CDR2 YFSETQ. The CDR3 is 15 amino acids. Using reference TRBV5-1 and TRBJ1-5 for the parts outside the CDR3, the full variable domain is KAGVTQTPRYLIKTRGQQVTLSCSPISGHRSVSWYQQTPGQGLQFLFEYFSETQRNKGNFPGRFSGRQFSNSRSEMNVSTLELGDSALYLCASSLGRYSNQPQHFGDGTRLSIL.

The J gene is TRBJ1-4, the V gene TRBV7-9; D gene ambiguous. Between the trimmed V and J ends, which lost 2 bases and 8 bases, there was a span of 9 bases. The CDR3 sequence is 13 residues long. CDR1 SEHNR and CDR2 FQNEAQ come from the germline V gene (reference sequence). The CDR3 reads CASSLMAQEKLFF. CDR3 bases: TGTGCCAGCAGCTTAATGGCACAGGAAAAACTGTTTTTT.

This clone was seen ten or more times. At the DNA level, this CDR3 is encoded by other sequences in the same sample as well. The chain couples TRBV4-1 to TRBJ2-2; 12 bases are shared with TRBD2. Germline CDR1 and CDR2: MGHRA and YSYEKL. Unmatched junction bases numbered 4, after V lost 4 bases and J lost 1 base. The CDR3 runs to 17 residues. The CDR3 sequence: CASSPLTSGRNTGELFF. The DNA for the CDR3 is TGCGCCAGCAGCCCCCTGACTAGCGGGAGGAACACCGGGGAGCTGTTTTTT.

As for this clone: Additional DNA sequences in this sample encode the identical CDR3. The chain links TRBV30 to TRBJ1-1; D may be TRBD1 (5 bases). From germline, CDR1 is GTSNPN and CDR2 SVGIG (reference sequence). The CDR3 is 14 amino acids. V lost 0 bases to trimming and J lost 4 bases, with 12 bases between them. Here the CDR3 DNA reads TGTGCCTGGAGTGTTGGGGGAGGATCCACTGAAGCTTTCTTT. This translates into CAWSVGGGSTEAFF.

This clone was detected ten times or more. Additional DNA sequences in this sample encode the identical CDR3. The gene calls are TRBV20-1 and TRBJ2-1, with a weak D call TRBD1 (6 bases). In germline, CDR1 is DFQATT, CDR2 SNEGSKA (reference sequence). This CDR3 is built from 11 residues. Trimming removed 6 bases at V and 9 bases at J, with 12 bases between. The chain's CDR3 is CSAGGNAEQFF. The CDR3 DNA reads as TGCAGTGCAGGGGGAAATGCTGAGCAGTTCTTC.